Listed below are T cell receptor beta chains from one sample, sequenced in a study of blood T cell repertoires in COVID-19. TCRdb keeps only in-frame clones here, not all; method: immunoSEQ multiplex PCR. The data show approximately 300,000 clones, with around 86% seen just once and approximately 2.4% held by the top ten. The source material was PBMCs or T cells enriched from blood (not recorded which). Receptor source: a woman in her late teens or twenties who had recovered from COVID-19. CDR3s include the opening cysteine and the closing phenylalanine or tryptophan. D genes are given only for firm matches. Clone size is not always given. Where it is, it says once, few, many or a class for expanded clones.

D: -; size: -; J: TRBJ2-3; length: 14; V: TRBV4-3; DNA: TGCGCCAGCAGCCAAGTAGCAACCGCACGGGCGCAGTATTTT; CDR3: CASSQVATARAQYF
D: -; size: -; J: TRBJ1-5; length: 18; V: TRBV5-1; DNA: TGCGCCAGCAGCTTGAAGAGGGGGGGAGACAGCGGCAATCAGCCCCAGCATTTT; CDR3: CASSLKRGGDSGNQPQHF
D: TRBD2; size: -; J: TRBJ2-2; length: 16; V: TRBV18; DNA: TGTGCCAGCTCACCTACTAGCGGGACGAACACCGGGGAGCTGTTTTTT; CDR3: CASSPTSGTNTGELFF
D: TRBD2; size: -; J: TRBJ2-7; length: 16; V: TRBV28; DNA: TGTGCCAGCAGGCCCCTCGGGGGGGAGGAGGGCTACGAGCAGTACTTC; CDR3: CASRPLGGEEGYEQYF
D: -; size: once; J: TRBJ1-4; length: 15; V: TRBV5-1; DNA: TGCGCCAGCAGCTTGAATATGGCCCTTAATGAAAAACTGTTTTTT; CDR3: CASSLNMALNEKLFF
D: -; size: few; J: TRBJ1-1; length: 14; V: TRBV19; DNA: TGTGCCAGTAGTATAGTCCCACAGGGACCGGGAGCTTTCTTT; CDR3: CASSIVPQGPGAFF
D: TRBD2; size: -; J: TRBJ2-2; length: 16; V: TRBV2; DNA: TGTGCCAGCAGTGCGGAACTAGCGGGAAACACCGGGGAGCTGTTTTTT; CDR3: CASSAELAGNTGELFF
D: -; size: -; J: TRBJ1-2; length: 14; V: TRBV25-1; DNA: TGTGCCAGCAGTGAAGGAGGCAGCCTCTATGGCTACACCTTC; CDR3: CASSEGGSLYGYTF
D: -; size: few; J: TRBJ1-5; length: 17; V: TRBV2; DNA: TGTGCCAGCAGTGAGGAGGACAGCGACTATAGCAATCAGCCCCAGCATTTT; CDR3: CASSEEDSDYSNQPQHF
D: -; size: once; J: TRBJ2-7; length: 15; V: TRBV5-6; DNA: TGTGCCAGCAGCTTTTTGCAGGGGGGAATGTACGAGCAGTACTTC; CDR3: CASSFLQGGMYEQYF
D: -; size: -; J: TRBJ1-2; length: 13; V: TRBV5-1; DNA: TGCGCCAGCAGCGGGGGGGCTAACTATGGCTACACCTTC; CDR3: CASSGGANYGYTF
D: -; size: -; J: TRBJ1-4; length: 15; V: TRBV5-4; DNA: TGTGCCAGCAGCTTGGCCGTCGGGGGTAATGAAAAACTGTTTTTT; CDR3: CASSLAVGGNEKLFF
D: -; size: -; J: TRBJ1-1; length: 15; V: TRBV25-1; DNA: TGTGCCAGCAGTGCCTACGGACAGTCGAACACTGAAGCTTTCTTT; CDR3: CASSAYGQSNTEAFF
D: -; size: -; J: TRBJ2-1; length: 13; V: TRBV10-3; DNA: TGTGCCATCAGGTGGGGCTATGAGGATGAGCAGTTCTTC; CDR3: CAIRWGYEDEQFF
D: -; size: -; J: TRBJ1-1; length: 12; V: TRBV5-1; DNA: TGCGCCAGCAGCTCACAGAACACTGAAGCTTTCTTT; CDR3: CASSSQNTEAFF
D: -; size: -; J: TRBJ1-2; length: 13; V: TRBV13; DNA: TGTGCCAGCAGCTTAGAGGGGTACTATGGTTACACCTTC; CDR3: CASSLEGYYGYTF
D: -; size: -; J: TRBJ2-6; length: 16; V: TRBV6-2/TRBV6-3; DNA: TGTGCCAGCAGTTACCCTGGGCTCTCTGGGGCCAACGTCCTGACTTTC; CDR3: CASSYPGLSGANVLTF
D: -; size: -; J: TRBJ2-1; length: 18; V: TRBV3-1/TRBV3-2; DNA: TGTGCCAGCAGCCCCCACTCCCCTATAGCGCCTGCTGGCAATGAGCAGTTCTTC; CDR3: CASSPHSPIAPAGNEQFF
D: -; size: -; J: TRBJ1-2; length: 15; V: TRBV23-1; DNA: TGCGCCAGCAGTCAATCGAGAGGCCCCCAGGGTGGCTACACCTTC; CDR3: CASSQSRGPQGGYTF
D: -; size: -; J: TRBJ1-5; length: 14; V: TRBV3-1/TRBV3-2; DNA: TGTGCCAGCAGCCAATCCCTAACCCCTCAGCCCCAGCATTTT; CDR3: CASSQSLTPQPQHF
D: -; size: -; J: TRBJ2-1; length: 16; V: TRBV5-8; DNA: TGTGCCAGCAGCTTGGTACAGGGATTGGGATACAATGAGCAGTTCTTC; CDR3: CASSLVQGLGYNEQFF
D: TRBD1; size: few; J: TRBJ2-7; length: 16; V: TRBV7-9; DNA: TGTGCCAGCAGCTCTCCTCCGGGACAGGAATTTTTCGAGCAGTACTTC; CDR3: CASSSPPGQEFFEQYF
D: TRBD1; size: -; J: TRBJ1-1; length: 16; V: TRBV11-3; DNA: TGTGCCAGCAGCCCGAGACAGGGGGGAATGAACACTGAAGCTTTCTTT; CDR3: CASSPRQGGMNTEAFF
D: TRBD1; size: -; J: TRBJ1-1; length: 14; V: TRBV19; DNA: TGTGCCAGTACCCTGGACAGGGGGAACACTGAAGCTTTCTTT; CDR3: CASTLDRGNTEAFF
D: TRBD2; size: once; J: TRBJ2-3; length: 18; V: TRBV28; DNA: TGTGCCAGCAGTTCCCCCCGGAGAAGCGGGGGGCCCAGAGATACGCAGTATTTT; CDR3: CASSSPRRSGGPRDTQYF
D: TRBD1; size: -; J: TRBJ2-7; length: 13; V: TRBV27; DNA: TGTGCCAGCAGCCCCGGGACAGGGGACGAGCAGTACTTC; CDR3: CASSPGTGDEQYF
D: TRBD1; size: -; J: TRBJ2-4; length: 17; V: TRBV11-3; DNA: TGTGCCAGCAGCTTAAACGGACAGGAAAACCGGGTCGATCCTCTGGACTTC; CDR3: CASSLNGQENRVDPLDF
D: -; size: -; J: TRBJ1-6; length: 16; V: TRBV25-1; DNA: TGTGCCAGCAGTGAATTTGGCGGACAGTATAATTCACCCCTCCACTTT; CDR3: CASSEFGGQYNSPLHF
D: TRBD1; size: -; J: TRBJ1-4; length: 15; V: TRBV18; DNA: TGTGCCAGCTCACCGGGGGACAGGGCTAATGAAAAACTGTTTTTT; CDR3: CASSPGDRANEKLFF
D: -; size: -; J: TRBJ2-3; length: 15; V: TRBV5-1; DNA: TGCGCCAGCAGCCTAAGACTAGTGGGCACAGATACGCAGTATTTT; CDR3: CASSLRLVGTDTQYF
D: -; size: -; J: TRBJ1-2; length: 12; V: TRBV7-9; DNA: TGTGCCAGCAGCCTTAACAGGGTTGGCTACACCTTC; CDR3: CASSLNRVGYTF
D: -; size: -; J: TRBJ1-2; length: 14; V: TRBV7-9; DNA: TGTGCCAGCACCTCCTTGTCGGTTAACTATGGCTACACCTTC; CDR3: CASTSLSVNYGYTF
D: TRBD1; size: -; J: TRBJ2-3; length: 15; V: TRBV2; DNA: TGTGCCAGCAGTGAACAGGGGGCTGGAACAGATACGCAGTATTTT; CDR3: CASSEQGAGTDTQYF
D: TRBD1; size: few; J: TRBJ1-2; length: 16; V: TRBV5-4; DNA: TGTGCCAGCAGCCCCACCGGCGGACAGGGCCGATATGGCTACACCTTC; CDR3: CASSPTGGQGRYGYTF
D: TRBD1; size: -; J: TRBJ2-5; length: 16; V: TRBV28; DNA: TGTGCCAGCAGTTTCCGGCGAGAGGGACAGGAAGAGACCCAGTACTTC; CDR3: CASSFRREGQEETQYF
D: -; size: -; J: TRBJ1-1; length: 15; V: TRBV5-6; DNA: TGTGCCAGCAGCTCGGGGGGACAATTGAACACTGAAGCTTTCTTT; CDR3: CASSSGGQLNTEAFF
D: TRBD1; size: -; J: TRBJ1-5; length: 14; V: TRBV30; DNA: TGTGCCTGGATACCGGACAGGGAAAATCAGCCCCAGCATTTT; CDR3: CAWIPDRENQPQHF
D: TRBD2; size: -; J: TRBJ2-5; length: 16; V: TRBV28; DNA: TGTGCCAGCAGTTTACCCACCGCGGGAGGGGAGGAGACCCAGTACTTC; CDR3: CASSLPTAGGEETQYF
D: TRBD2; size: -; J: TRBJ2-1; length: 19; V: TRBV2; DNA: TGTGCCAGCAGTGAACCCTCGACCGGGACTAGCGGGAGTATAAATGAGCAGTTCTTC; CDR3: CASSEPSTGTSGSINEQFF
D: TRBD2; size: -; J: TRBJ2-1; length: 16; V: TRBV5-4; DNA: TGTGCCAGCAGCTTGGTAGCGGGAAGTCCCTACAATGAGCAGTTCTTC; CDR3: CASSLVAGSPYNEQFF
D: TRBD1; size: -; J: TRBJ1-6; length: 15; V: TRBV19; DNA: TGTGCCAGTAGTTTCCACAGGGGCGAGGATTCACCCCTCCACTTT; CDR3: CASSFHRGEDSPLHF
D: -; size: -; J: TRBJ2-3; length: 15; V: TRBV3-1/TRBV3-2; DNA: TGTGCCAGCAGCCAAATCAGCGGTAGCACAGATACGCAGTATTTT; CDR3: CASSQISGSTDTQYF
D: TRBD2; size: -; J: TRBJ2-1; length: 16; V: TRBV11-2; DNA: TGTGCCAGCAGCCACCTGGGCGGGGGATCCTACAATGAGCAGTTCTTC; CDR3: CASSHLGGGSYNEQFF
D: TRBD1; size: -; J: TRBJ2-5; length: 15; V: TRBV2; DNA: TGTGCCAGCAGTGAAACAGGGGGAGACCAAGAGACCCAGTACTTC; CDR3: CASSETGGDQETQYF
D: -; size: -; J: TRBJ1-2; length: 15; V: TRBV10-3; DNA: TGTGCCATCAGTGAGTCGCCGGGACTCAGCTATGGCTACACCTTC; CDR3: CAISESPGLSYGYTF
D: -; size: -; J: TRBJ1-4; length: 14; V: TRBV2; DNA: TGTGCCAGCAGTGAATTGGGCCGAGGGGGAAAACTGTTTTTT; CDR3: CASSELGRGGKLFF
D: TRBD2; size: -; J: TRBJ2-7; length: 14; V: TRBV27; DNA: TGTGCCAGCAGCATAGCGGGAGCGGTCTACGAGCAGTACTTC; CDR3: CASSIAGAVYEQYF